This T cell receptor (beta chain) was found in a study of ipilimumab plus nivolumab after autologous stem cell transplantation. Study details: Median doses per patient: roughly 5 ipilimumab, 8 or 9 nivolumab.

About this clone itself: Its antigen remains unidentified.

Patients got ipilimumab 1 mg/kg beginning 14 to 28 days post-transplant. Through week 26, nivolumab 3 mg/kg IV was given weeks 1, 4, 7, 10, then biweekly. Findings and caveats of the study: TCR repertoire, Treg phenotype and gut microbiota reportedly support more study of this approach.

Method: immunoSEQ multiplex PCR; TCRdb's copy keeps in-frame clones and lacks some. The table lists approximately 1,900 clones, around 80% of them singletons, with roughly 64% in the top ten. Losses at the gene ends were 1 base for V and 7 bases for J; bases not matched to a gene: 2. Per germline, CDR1 SGHAT and CDR2 FQNNGV. The CDR3 has 13 residues. This chain joins TRBV11-2 and TRBJ1-2; 8 positions agree with TRBD1. This receptor was identified in a male donor with multiple myeloma. Sequenced here: PBMCs, sampled in a trial of ipilimumab plus nivolumab as post-transplant consolidation. The CDR3 DNA is TGTGCCAGCAGCTTAGGGACAGGGACTGGCTACACCTTC. Translation: CASSLGTGTGYTF.